Included here is one T cell receptor beta chain sequence, with context. Antigen unknown. This sample is drawn from a study of vaccination and CD4 T cells after COVID-19. Study information: Subjects got two shots of BNT162b2 or mRNA-1273 vaccine. Points from the study as a whole: There were relatively few convalescent patients studied, and there were no early post-infection timepoints.

The assay that was used to sequence DNA from cultured CD4+ T cells was the Oncomine TCR Beta short-read assay. Using its own MiXCR run on the PCR reads, TCRdb lists one record per CDR3 protein. Of around 18,000 distinct CDR3 sequences in the sample, 44% were seen once. Time point: late sampling 161 to 241 days after vaccination in a few convalescent patients. The sample's treatment: approximately nine-day PBMC culture with coronavirus spike peptide pools or control peptides (ViraFEST assay). The dates of positive PCR tests extended from March through December 2020 and came before the US Alpha, Beta and Delta variants. It was on days 3 and 7 that half the medium was replaced with fresh IL-2 medium. CDR3 length: 13 residues. Between the trimmed V and J ends, which lost 0 bases and 5 bases, there was a span of 10 bases. Germline loops: CDR1 DFQATT, CDR2 SNEGSKA (reference sequence).

The rearrangement uses TRBV20-1 and TRBJ2-5; D gene unclear. Material: CD4+ T cells from blood, cultured in vitro, obtained about 7 months after SARS-CoV-2 vaccination. This receptor was taken from a human donor who had recovered from COVID-19. CDR3 DNA sequence: TGCAGTGCTAGAGATATGCTATCGGAGACCCAGTACTTC. Translated, it gives CSARDMLSETQYF.